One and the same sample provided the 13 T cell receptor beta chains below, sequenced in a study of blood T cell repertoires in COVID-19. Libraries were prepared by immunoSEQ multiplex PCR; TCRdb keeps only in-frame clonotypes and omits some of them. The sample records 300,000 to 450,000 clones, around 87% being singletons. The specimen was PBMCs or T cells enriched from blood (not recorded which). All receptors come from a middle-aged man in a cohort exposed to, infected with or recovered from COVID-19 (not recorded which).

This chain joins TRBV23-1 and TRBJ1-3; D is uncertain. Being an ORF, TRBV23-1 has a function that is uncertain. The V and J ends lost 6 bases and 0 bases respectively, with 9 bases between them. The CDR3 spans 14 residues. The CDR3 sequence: CASRFQHSGNTIYF. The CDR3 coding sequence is TGCGCCAGCAGGTTTCAACACTCTGGAAACACCATATATTTT.

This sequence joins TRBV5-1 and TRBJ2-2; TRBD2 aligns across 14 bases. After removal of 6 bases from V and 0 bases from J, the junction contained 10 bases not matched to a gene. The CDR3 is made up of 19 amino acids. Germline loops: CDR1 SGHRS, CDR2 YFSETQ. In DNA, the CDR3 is TGCGCCAGCAAGCGACTAGCGGGAGGGCCAAGGACGAACACCGGGGAGCTGTTTTTT. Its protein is CASKRLAGGPRTNTGELFF.

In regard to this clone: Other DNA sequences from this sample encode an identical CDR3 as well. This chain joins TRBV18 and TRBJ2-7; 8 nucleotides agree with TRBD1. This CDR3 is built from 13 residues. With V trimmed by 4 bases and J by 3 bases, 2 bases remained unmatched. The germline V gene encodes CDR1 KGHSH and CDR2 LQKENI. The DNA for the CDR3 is TGTGCCAGCTCACTCGGACAGGGCTACGAGCAGTACTTC. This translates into CASSLGQGYEQYF.

The CDR3 region has the DNA TGTGCCAGCAGCCAAGTGGGTAGCGGGGGACAAGAGACCCAGTACTTC. Translated, it gives CASSQVGSGGQETQYF. The V and J genes are TRBV3-1 (or the pseudogene TRBV3-2) and TRBJ2-5, with TRBD2 matching 9 bases. The V gene end was trimmed by 1 base and the J gene end by 2 bases; junction bases not matched to a gene: 5. The V gene's germline CDR1 is LGHDT and CDR2 YNNKEL (reference sequence). This CDR3 spans 16 amino acids.

The CDR3 region is CASSPVRTSYNEQFF. The CDR3, as DNA: TGTGCCAGCTCACCGGTGCGAACCTCCTACAATGAGCAGTTCTTC. The V and J genes are TRBV18 and TRBJ2-1, with D hard to call. Trimming took off 3 bases at V and 0 bases at J, with 9 bases between the two ends. The CDR3 is made up of 15 amino acids. Germline assignment: CDR1 KGHSH and CDR2 LQKENI.

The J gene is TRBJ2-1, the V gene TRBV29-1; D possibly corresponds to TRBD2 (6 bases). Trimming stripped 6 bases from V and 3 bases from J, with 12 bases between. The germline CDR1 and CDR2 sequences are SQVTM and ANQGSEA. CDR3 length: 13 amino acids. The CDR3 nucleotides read TGCAGCGTCCGTGGGGACTTCTACAATGAGCAGTTCTTC. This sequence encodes CSVRGDFYNEQFF.

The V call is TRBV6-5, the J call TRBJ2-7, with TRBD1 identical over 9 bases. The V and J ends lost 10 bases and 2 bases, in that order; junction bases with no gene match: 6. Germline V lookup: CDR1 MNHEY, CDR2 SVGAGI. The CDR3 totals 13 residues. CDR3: CAIRQGVTYEQYF. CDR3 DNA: TGTGCCATAAGACAGGGGGTAACCTACGAGCAGTACTTC.

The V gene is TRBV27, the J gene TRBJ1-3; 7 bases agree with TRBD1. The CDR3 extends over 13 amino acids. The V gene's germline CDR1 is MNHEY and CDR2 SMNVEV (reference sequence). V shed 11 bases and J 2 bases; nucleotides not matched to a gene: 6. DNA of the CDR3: TGTGCCGGCTACGGGACAGCTGGAAACACCATATATTTT. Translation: CAGYGTAGNTIYF.

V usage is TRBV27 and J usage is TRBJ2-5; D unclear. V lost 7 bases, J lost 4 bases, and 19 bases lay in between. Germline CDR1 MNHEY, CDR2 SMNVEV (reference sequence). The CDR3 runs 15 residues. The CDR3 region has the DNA TGTGCCAGCAAAGCCCGGAGTTCGTGGTTAGAGACCCAGTACTTC. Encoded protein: CASKARSSWLETQYF.

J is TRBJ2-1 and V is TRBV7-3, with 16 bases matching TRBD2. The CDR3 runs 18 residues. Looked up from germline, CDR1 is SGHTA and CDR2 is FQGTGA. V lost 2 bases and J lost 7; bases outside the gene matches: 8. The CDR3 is CASSLLPGTSGRGNEQFF. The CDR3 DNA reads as TGTGCCAGCAGCTTACTCCCAGGGACTAGCGGGAGGGGGAATGAGCAGTTCTTC.

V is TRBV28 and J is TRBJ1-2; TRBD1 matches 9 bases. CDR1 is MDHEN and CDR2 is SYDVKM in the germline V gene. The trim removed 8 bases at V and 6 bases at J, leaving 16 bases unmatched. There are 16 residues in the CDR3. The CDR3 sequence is CASGGKNTGGLNGYTF. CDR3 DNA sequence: TGTGCCAGCGGGGGGAAGAATACAGGGGGCTTAAATGGCTACACCTTC.

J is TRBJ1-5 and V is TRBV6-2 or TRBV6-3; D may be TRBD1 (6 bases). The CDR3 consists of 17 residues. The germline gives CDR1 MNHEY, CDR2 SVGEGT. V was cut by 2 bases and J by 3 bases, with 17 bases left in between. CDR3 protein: CASSYNSLTGTNQPQHF. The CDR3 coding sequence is TGTGCCAGCAGTTACAATTCCCTGACAGGTACCAATCAGCCCCAGCATTTT.

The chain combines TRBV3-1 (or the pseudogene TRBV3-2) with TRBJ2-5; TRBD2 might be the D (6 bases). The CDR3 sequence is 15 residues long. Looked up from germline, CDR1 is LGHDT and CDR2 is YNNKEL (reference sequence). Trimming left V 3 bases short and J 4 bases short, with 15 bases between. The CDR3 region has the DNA TGTGCCAGCAGCCACCCAAGGACTATCGGAGAGACCCAGTACTTC. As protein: CASSHPRTIGETQYF.